Described below is a single TCR beta chain sequence and its context. The antigen is unknown. Profiled with immunoSEQ multiplex PCR; TCRdb holds only in-frame clones, not every one. The data show about 97,000 clones, with approximately 94% seen just once and 0.89% held by the top ten. Separate from the roughly 700-subject first cohort was the roughly 130-subject validation cohort, to which the donors belonged. The data were taken from a study of cytomegalovirus exposure and HLA in healthy donors. The CDR3 runs to 14 residues. Germline V CDR1 and CDR2: SGDLS, YYNGEE. With 4 bases removed from V and 4 bases from J, the gap between germline ends came to 13 bases. Study-level findings and limits: Clusters of TCRs from the first cohort tended to co-occur in the roughly 120 validation repertoires (as a later analysis found). Most sequenced TCRs were rare (though some public TCRs occurred in many donors). The study recorded some 160 TCR beta chains that were cytomegalovirus-associated.

This TCR was recovered from a woman under 30 in good health and CMV-seronegative. Input material: PBMCs. The rearrangement joins TRBV9 to TRBJ2-3; tentative D call: TRBD2 (5 bases). CDR3 loop: CASSPALGADTQYF. Here the CDR3 DNA reads TGTGCCAGCAGCCCCGCCTTGGGAGCAGATACGCAGTATTTT.